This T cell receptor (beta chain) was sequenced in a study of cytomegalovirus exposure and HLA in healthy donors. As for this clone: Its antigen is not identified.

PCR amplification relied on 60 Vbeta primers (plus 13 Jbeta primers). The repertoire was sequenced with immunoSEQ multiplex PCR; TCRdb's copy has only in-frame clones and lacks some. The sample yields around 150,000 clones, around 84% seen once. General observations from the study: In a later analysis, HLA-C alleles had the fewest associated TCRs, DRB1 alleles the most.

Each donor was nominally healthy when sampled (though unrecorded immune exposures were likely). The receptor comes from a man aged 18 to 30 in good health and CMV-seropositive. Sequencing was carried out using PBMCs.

The DNA of the CDR3 is TGTGCCAGCAGTGAAGGACAGGGTCAGCCCCAGCATTTT. Translation: CASSEGQGQPQHF. The chain employs TRBV2 and TRBJ1-5; 7 nucleotides align to TRBD1. CDR3 length equals 13 residues. V was clipped by 1 base and J by 6 bases; unmatched bases: 0. Germline V gene data show CDR1 as SNHLY and CDR2 as FYNNEI. The complete variable domain, with remaining parts taken from reference TRBV2 and TRBJ1-5, reads EPEVTQTPSHQVTQMGQEVILRCVPISNHLYFYWYRQILGQKVEFLVSFYNNEISEKSEIFDDQFSVERPDGSNFTLKIRSTKLEDSAMYFCASSEGQGQPQHFGDGTRLSIL.